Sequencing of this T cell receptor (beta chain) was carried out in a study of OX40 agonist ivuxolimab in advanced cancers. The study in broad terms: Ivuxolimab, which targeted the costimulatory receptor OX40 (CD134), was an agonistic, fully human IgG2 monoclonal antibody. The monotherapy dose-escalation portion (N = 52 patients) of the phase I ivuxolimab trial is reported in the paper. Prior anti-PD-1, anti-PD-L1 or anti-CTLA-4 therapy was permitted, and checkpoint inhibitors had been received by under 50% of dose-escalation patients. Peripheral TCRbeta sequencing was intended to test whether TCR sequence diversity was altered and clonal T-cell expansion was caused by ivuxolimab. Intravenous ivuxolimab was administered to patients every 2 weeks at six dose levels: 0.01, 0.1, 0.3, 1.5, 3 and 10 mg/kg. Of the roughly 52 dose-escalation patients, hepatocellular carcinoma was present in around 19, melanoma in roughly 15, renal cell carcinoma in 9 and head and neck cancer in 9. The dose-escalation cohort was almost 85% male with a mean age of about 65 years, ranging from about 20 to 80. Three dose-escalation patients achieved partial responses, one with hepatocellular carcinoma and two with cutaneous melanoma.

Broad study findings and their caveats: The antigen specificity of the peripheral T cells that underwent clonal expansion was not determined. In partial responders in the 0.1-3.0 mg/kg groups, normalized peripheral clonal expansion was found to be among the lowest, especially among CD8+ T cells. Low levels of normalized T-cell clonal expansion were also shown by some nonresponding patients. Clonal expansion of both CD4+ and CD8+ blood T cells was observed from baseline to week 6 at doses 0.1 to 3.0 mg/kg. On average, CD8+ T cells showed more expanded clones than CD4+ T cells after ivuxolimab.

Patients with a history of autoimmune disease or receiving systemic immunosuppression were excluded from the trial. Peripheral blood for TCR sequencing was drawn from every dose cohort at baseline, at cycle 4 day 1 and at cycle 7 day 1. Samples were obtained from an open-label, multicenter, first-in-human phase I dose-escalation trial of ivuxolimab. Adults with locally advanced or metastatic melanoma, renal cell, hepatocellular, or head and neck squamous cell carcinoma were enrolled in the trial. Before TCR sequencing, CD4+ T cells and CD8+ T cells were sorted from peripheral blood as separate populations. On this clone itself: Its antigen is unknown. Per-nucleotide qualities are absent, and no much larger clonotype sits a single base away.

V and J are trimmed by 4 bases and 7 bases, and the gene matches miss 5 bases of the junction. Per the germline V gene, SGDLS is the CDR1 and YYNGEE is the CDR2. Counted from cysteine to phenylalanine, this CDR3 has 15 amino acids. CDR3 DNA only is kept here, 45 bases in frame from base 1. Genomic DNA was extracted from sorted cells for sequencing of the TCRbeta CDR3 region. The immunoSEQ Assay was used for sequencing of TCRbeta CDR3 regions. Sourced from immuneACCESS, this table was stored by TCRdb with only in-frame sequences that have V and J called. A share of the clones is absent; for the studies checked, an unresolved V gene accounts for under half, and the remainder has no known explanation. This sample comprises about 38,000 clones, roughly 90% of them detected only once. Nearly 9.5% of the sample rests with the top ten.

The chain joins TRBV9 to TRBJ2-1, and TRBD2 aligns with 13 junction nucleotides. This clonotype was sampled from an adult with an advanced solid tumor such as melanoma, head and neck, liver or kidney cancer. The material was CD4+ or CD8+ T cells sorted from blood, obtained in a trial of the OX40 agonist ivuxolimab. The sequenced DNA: TGTGCCAGCAGCTCCGGGACTAGCGGGATAAATGAGCAGTTCTTC. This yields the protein CASSSGTSGINEQFF.